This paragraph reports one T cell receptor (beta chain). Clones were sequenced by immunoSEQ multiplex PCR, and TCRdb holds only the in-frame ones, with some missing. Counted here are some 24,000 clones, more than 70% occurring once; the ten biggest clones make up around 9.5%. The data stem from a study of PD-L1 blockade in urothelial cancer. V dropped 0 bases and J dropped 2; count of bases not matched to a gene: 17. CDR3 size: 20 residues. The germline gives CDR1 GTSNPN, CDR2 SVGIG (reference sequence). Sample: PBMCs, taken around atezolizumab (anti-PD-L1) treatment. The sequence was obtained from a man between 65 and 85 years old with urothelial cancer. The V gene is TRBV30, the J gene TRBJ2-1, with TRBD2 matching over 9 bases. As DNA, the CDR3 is TGTGCCTGGAGTGTATCGGGAGTAGCGGGAGTGGGAAACACCTACAATGAGCAGTTCTTC. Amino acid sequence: CAWSVSGVAGVGNTYNEQFF.